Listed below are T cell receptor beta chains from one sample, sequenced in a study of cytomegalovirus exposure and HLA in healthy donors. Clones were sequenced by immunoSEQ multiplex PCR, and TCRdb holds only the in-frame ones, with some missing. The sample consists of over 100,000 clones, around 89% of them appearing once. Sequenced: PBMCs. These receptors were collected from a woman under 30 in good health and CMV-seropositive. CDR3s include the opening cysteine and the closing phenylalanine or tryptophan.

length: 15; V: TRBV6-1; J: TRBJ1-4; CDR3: CASRPLTGLDEKLFF
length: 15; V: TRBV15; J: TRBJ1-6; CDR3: CATRDRQGFAAPLHF
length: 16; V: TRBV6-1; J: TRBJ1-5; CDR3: CASSARWQGNNQPQHF
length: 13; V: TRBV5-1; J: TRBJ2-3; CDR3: CASSSSSTDTQYF
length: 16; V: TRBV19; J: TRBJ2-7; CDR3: CATSRGGALKGYEQYF
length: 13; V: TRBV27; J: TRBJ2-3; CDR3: CASSRRGGDTQYF
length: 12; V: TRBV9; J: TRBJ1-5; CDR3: CASSAGNQPQHF
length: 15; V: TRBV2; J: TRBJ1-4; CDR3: CASRPWSPREEKLFF
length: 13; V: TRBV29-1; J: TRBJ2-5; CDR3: CSVRQGQGETQYF
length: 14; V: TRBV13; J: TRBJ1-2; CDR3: CASSPGQGAVGYTF
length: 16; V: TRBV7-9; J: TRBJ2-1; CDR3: CASSPQGQGSHNEQFF
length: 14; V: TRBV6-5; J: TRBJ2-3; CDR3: CASSYSGGTDTQYF
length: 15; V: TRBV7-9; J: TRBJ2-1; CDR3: CASTPGTGGYNEQFF
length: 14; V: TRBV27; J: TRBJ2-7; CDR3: CASSLYLAGDEQYF
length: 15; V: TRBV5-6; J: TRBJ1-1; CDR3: CASSDIPGHWAEAFF
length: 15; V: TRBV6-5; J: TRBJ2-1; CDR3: CASSLAGSSYNEQFF
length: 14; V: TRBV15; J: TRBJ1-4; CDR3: CATSRKTGYEKLFF
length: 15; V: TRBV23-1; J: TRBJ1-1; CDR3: CASSHSGILGTEAFF
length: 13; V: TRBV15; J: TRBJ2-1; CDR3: CATRGSSYNEQFF
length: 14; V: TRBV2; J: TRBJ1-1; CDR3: CASSINRGQTEAFF
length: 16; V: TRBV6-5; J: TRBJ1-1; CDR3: CASSYSETGDNTEAFF
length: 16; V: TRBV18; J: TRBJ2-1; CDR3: CASSSRAGRQYNEQFF
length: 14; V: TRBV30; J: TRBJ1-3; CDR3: CAWSAGGPGNTIYF
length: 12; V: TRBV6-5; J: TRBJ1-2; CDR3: CASRSGGGGYTF
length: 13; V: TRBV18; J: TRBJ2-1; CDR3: CASSAGANNEQFF
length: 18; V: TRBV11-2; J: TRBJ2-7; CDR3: CASSLNIWETSGRAQQYF
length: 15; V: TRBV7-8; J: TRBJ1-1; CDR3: CASSLSTGLNTEAFF
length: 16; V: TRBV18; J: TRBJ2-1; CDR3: CASSPPRTSDYNEQFF
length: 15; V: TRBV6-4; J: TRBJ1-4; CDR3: CASSVTGGTNEKLFF
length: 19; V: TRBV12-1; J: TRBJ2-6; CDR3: CASSLGELAGSSGANVLTF
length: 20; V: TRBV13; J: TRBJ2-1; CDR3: CASSRFMGLAGGHSYNEQFF
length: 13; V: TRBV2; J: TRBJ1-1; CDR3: CASRYRAYTEAFF
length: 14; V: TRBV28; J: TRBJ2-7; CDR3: CASSPGGKRYEQYF
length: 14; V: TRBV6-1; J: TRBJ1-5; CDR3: CASKPQGLNQPQHF
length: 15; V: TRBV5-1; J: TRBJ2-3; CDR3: CASSLVLRRMDTQYF
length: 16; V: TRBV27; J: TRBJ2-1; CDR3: CASSLIAGGPHNEQFF
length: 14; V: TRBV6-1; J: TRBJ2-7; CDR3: CASRRGQDSYEQYF
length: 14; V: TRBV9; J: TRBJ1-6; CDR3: CASSAWTGGSPLHF
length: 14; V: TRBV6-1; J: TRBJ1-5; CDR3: CASRVQGGSQPQHF
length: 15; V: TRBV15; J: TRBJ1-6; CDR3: CATSRDRQGYSPLHF
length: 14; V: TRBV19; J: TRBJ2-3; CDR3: CASSRSLAADTQYF
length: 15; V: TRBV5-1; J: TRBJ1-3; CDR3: CASSDGTGAGNTIYF
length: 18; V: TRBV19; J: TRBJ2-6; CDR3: CASFGIPGGEAGANVLTF